One and the same sample provided the 14 T cell receptor beta chains below, sequenced in a study of shared clonotypes between healthy human individuals. Data came from immunoSEQ multiplex PCR; TCRdb stores just in-frame clones and leaves some out. The data hold 760,000 or so clones, with approximately 96% observed a single time. Naivety among CD8 cells was defined by CD45RO negativity and positive CCR7 selection, thereby excluding terminally differentiated effector memory CD45RA+ cells. The specimen sequenced was naive CD8+ T cells sorted from blood. The receptors were sampled from a young man in good health.

V and J are TRBV30 and TRBJ2-3, with 9 bases aligning to TRBD2. The CDR3 contains 15 residues. The V segment lost 1 base and the J segment 4 bases; nucleotides outside the gene matches: 6. Germline CDR1 GTSNPN, CDR2 SVGIG (reference sequence). The CDR3 DNA reads as TGTGCCTGGAGTGGGTTGGTAGCGGGAGCAGATACGCAGTATTTT. Amino acids: CAWSGLVAGADTQYF.

This chain links TRBV11-2 with TRBJ2-7; maybe TRBD1 (5 bases). V was trimmed by 5 bases and J by 5 bases, leaving 19 bases between them. CDR1 is SGHAT and CDR2 is FQNNGV in the germline V gene. This CDR3 has 15 residues. CDR3 region: CASSPYPSDSNEQYF. The DNA for the CDR3 is TGTGCCAGCAGCCCGTACCCCTCTGACAGCAACGAGCAGTACTTC.

The V gene is TRBV30, the J gene TRBJ2-5; 8 nucleotides match TRBD2. This CDR3 is 14 amino acids long. V shed 3 bases, J shed 0 bases, and the junction held 3 bases outside the gene matches. CDR1 is GTSNPN, CDR2 SVGIG, per germline (reference sequence). CDR3 residues: CAWRATSDQETQYF. The CDR3, as DNA: TGTGCCTGGAGAGCGACTAGCGACCAAGAGACCCAGTACTTC.

The chain is built from TRBV18 and TRBJ1-5; 10 positions match TRBD1. Per germline, CDR1 KGHSH and CDR2 LQKENI. V trimming: 8 bases; J trimming: 9 bases; junction bases outside the gene matches: 7. This CDR3 comprises 13 residues. CDR3 loop: CASQDRGDRPQHF. CDR3 coding DNA: TGTGCCAGCCAGGACAGGGGGGATCGGCCCCAGCATTTT.

This clone was seen a single time. This chain links TRBV7-9 with TRBJ1-1; 7 bases map to TRBD1. CDR1 is SEHNR, CDR2 FQNEAQ, per germline (reference sequence). CDR3 size: 16 residues. V gave up 5 bases and J gave up 3 bases; unmatched junction bases: 12. CDR3 in amino acids: CASSLDRPRADTEAFF. The CDR3 DNA follows: TGTGCCAGCAGCCTGGACAGGCCGCGGGCAGACACTGAAGCTTTCTTT.

Turning to this clone: Other DNA variants within this sample encode the same CDR3. The chain uses TRBV9 and TRBJ1-2; TRBD1 aligns across 7 bases. The CDR3 length is 12 residues. Trimming removed 6 bases from V and 5 bases from J; junction bases left unmatched: 4. Germline CDR1 SGDLS, CDR2 YYNGEE. CDR3 bases: TGTGCCAGCACCGACAGGGCGTATGGCTACACCTTC. It is translated as CASTDRAYGYTF. Drawing the rest from reference TRBV9 and TRBJ1-2, the complete variable domain is DSGVTQTPKHLITATGQRVTLRCSPRSGDLSVYWYQQSLDQGLQFLIQYYNGEERAKGNILERFSAQQFPDLHSELNLSSLELGDSALYFCASTDRAYGYTFGSGTRLTVV.

This clone was picked up one time. This chain joins TRBV27 and TRBJ2-7; 8 nucleotides line up with TRBD1. The germline V gene has CDR1 MNHEY and CDR2 SMNVEV (reference sequence). The trim removed 3 bases at V and 3 bases at J, leaving 7 bases unmatched. This CDR3 is built from 15 residues. The CDR3 loop reads CASSFLGDRLYEQYF. The CDR3 coding sequence is TGTGCCAGCAGTTTCTTGGGGGACAGGCTCTACGAGCAGTACTTC.

The V and J genes are TRBV29-1 and TRBJ1-4; 7 nucleotides align to TRBD1. This CDR3 contains 14 residues. Germline CDR1 reads SQVTM; CDR2 reads ANQGSEA. J lost 5 bases, V lost 1 base, and 4 bases had no gene match. DNA for the CDR3: TGCAGCGTTGAAGGATCGGGACAGAATGAAAAACTGTTTTTT. This encodes CSVEGSGQNEKLFF.

The chain combines TRBV28 with TRBJ2-7; 11 nucleotides match TRBD2. The CDR3 has 16 amino acids. V was pared by 5 bases and J by 2 bases, with 8 bases of the junction left unmatched. CDR1 MDHEN and CDR2 SYDVKM come from the germline V gene. CDR3 region: CASSHFSGRDAYEQYF. CDR3 nucleotides: TGTGCCAGCAGTCACTTTAGCGGGAGGGATGCCTACGAGCAGTACTTC. Together with reference TRBV28 and TRBJ2-7, the CDR3 gives the full variable domain: DVKVTQSSRYLVKRTGEKVFLECVQDMDHENMFWYRQDPGLGLRLIYFSYDVKMKEKGDIPEGYSVSREKKERFSLILESASTNQTSMYLCASSHFSGRDAYEQYFGPGTRLTVT.

The rearrangement uses TRBV10-2 and TRBJ1-2; D is undetermined. This CDR3 has 16 amino acids. Germline CDR1 reads WSHSY; CDR2 reads SAAADI. With 3 bases removed from V and 11 bases from J, the gap between germline ends came to 25 bases. The CDR3 protein is CASSDGGVGTSSFYTF. The DNA for the CDR3 is TGCGCCAGCAGTGATGGTGGGGTGGGTACCTCCTCATTTTACACCTTC.

The chain uses TRBV7-8 and TRBJ2-7; 9 bases align to TRBD2. Germline V lookup: CDR1 SGHVS, CDR2 FQNEAQ. V trimming: 1 base; J trimming: 5 bases; junction bases outside the gene matches: 12. CDR3 length: 17 residues. CDR3 DNA: TGTGCCAGCAGCTTAGAAATTAGCGGGAGATTCCTCAACGAGCAGTACTTC. As protein: CASSLEISGRFLNEQYF. Looking up the rest from reference TRBV7-8 and TRBJ2-7 gives the full variable domain: GAGVSQSPRYKVAKRGQDVALRCDPISGHVSLFWYQQALGQGPEFLTYFQNEAQLDKSGLPSDRFFAERPEGSVSTLKIQRTQQEDSAVYLCASSLEISGRFLNEQYFGPGTRLTVT.

The rearrangement uses TRBV4-3 and TRBJ2-7; D might be TRBD2 (5 bases). The CDR3 length is 14 residues. Germline CDR1 LGHNA, CDR2 YSLEER. Trimming removed 6 bases from V and 2 bases from J, with 14 bases in between. The CDR3 here is CASSRGISTYEQYF. The CDR3 DNA is TGCGCCAGCAGTAGAGGGATCAGTACCTACGAGCAGTACTTC.

The chain uses TRBV29-1 and TRBJ2-1, with 9 bases matching TRBD2. The CDR3 is 14 residues long. Germline V lookup: CDR1 SQVTM, CDR2 ANQGSEA. Trimming at V came to 7 bases and at J to 10 bases, leaving 14 bases not matched to a gene. CDR3: CSAVAGVGYREQFF. Written as DNA, the CDR3 is TGCAGCGCCGTAGCGGGAGTCGGCTATAGAGAGCAGTTCTTC.

The rearrangement joins TRBV6-5 to TRBJ1-2; 7 bases are shared with TRBD1. The CDR3 covers 14 residues. Trimming took 5 bases from V and 4 from J; bases not matched to a gene: 7. Germline loops: CDR1 MNHEY, CDR2 SVGAGI. This CDR3 reads CASSRQGTIYGYTF. The CDR3 nucleotides are TGTGCCAGCAGTAGACAGGGAACTATCTATGGCTACACCTTC.